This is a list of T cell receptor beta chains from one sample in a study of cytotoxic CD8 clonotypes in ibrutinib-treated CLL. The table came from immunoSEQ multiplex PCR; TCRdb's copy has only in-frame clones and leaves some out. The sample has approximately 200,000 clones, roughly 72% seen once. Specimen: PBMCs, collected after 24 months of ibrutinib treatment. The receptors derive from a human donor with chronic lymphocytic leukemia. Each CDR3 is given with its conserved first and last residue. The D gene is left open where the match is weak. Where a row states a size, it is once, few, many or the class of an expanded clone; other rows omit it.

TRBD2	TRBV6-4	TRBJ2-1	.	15	CASSITSATYNEQFF	TGTGCCAGCAGTATCACTAGCGCGACCTACAATGAGCAGTTCTTC
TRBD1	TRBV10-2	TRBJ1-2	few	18	CASSERTGRVGGDPRYTF	TGCGCCAGCAGTGAACGGACAGGGAGGGTGGGGGGAGATCCCCGCTACACCTTC
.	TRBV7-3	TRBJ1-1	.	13	CASSFSENTEAFF	TGTGCCAGCAGCTTTTCGGAGAACACTGAAGCTTTCTTT
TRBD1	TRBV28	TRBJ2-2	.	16	CASSGGQGPPTGELFF	TGTGCCAGCAGTGGGGGACAGGGTCCTCCCACCGGGGAGCTGTTTTTT
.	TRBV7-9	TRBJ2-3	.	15	CASSAQGSGTDTQYF	TGTGCCAGCAGCGCCCAAGGATCTGGCACAGATACGCAGTATTTT
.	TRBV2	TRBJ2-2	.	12	CASGVGLRELFF	TGTGCCAGCGGGGTGGGTTTGCGGGAGCTGTTTTTT
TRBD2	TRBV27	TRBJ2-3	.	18	CATSYILAGGKSTDTQYF	TGTGCCACCTCGTATATATTAGCGGGAGGGAAAAGCACAGATACGCAGTATTTT
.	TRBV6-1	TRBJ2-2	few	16	CASSGLGTKLIGELFF	TGTGCCAGCAGTGGTCTGGGGACCAAATTGATCGGGGAGCTGTTTTTT
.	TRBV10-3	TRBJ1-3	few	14	CAISGGAVGNTIYF	TGTGCCATCAGCGGCGGGGCGGTGGGAAACACCATATATTTT
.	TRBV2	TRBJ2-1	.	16	CASSGTTGSSYNEQFF	TGTGCCAGCAGTGGAACAACAGGGAGCTCCTACAATGAGCAGTTCTTC
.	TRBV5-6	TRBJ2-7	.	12	CASSLVGYEQYF	TGTGCCAGCAGCTTGGTAGGATACGAGCAGTACTTC
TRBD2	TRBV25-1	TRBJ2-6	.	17	CASSATSGMSGANVLTF	TGTGCCAGCAGTGCGACTAGCGGGATGTCTGGGGCCAACGTCCTGACTTTC
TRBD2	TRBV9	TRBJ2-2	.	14	CASGQTSATGELFF	TGTGCCAGCGGGCAGACTAGCGCCACCGGGGAGCTGTTTTTT
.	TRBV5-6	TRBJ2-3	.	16	CASSLDVVVSTDTQYF	TGTGCCAGCAGCTTGGATGTGGTGGTTAGCACAGATACGCAGTATTTT
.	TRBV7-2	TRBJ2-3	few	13	CASSRDNTDTQYF	TGTGCCAGCAGCCGAGACAACACAGATACGCAGTATTTT
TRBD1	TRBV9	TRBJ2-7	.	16	CASSVAGQGALYEQYF	TGTGCCAGCAGCGTAGCGGGACAGGGGGCATTATACGAGCAGTACTTC